The 25 T cell receptor beta chains in this list originate from one sample, sequenced in a study of T cell changes during pregnancy in multiple sclerosis (dated 2019 in TCRdb). Libraries were prepared through the immunoSEQ multiplex PCR assay. The source is immuneACCESS, and TCRdb retained only in-frame sequences with V and J called. Part of the clones is not carried over; for the studies checked, unresolved V genes explain less than half of this, and the remainder is unexplained. This sample lists around 100,000 clones; around 93% were detected once. The leading ten clones occupy more than 1.5% of the sample. The sample in question was peripheral blood, obtained after pregnancy. The receptors were gathered from a female donor with multiple sclerosis, enrolled in a pregnancy study.

Here the CDR3 DNA reads TGTGCCAGCAGCTTCCGGGACACCCTTGGGCAAGAGACCCAGTACTTC. Translated: CASSFRDTLGQETQYF. The chain joins TRBV7-9 to TRBJ2-5; perhaps TRBD1 as D (6 bases). Looked up from germline, CDR1 is SEHNR and CDR2 is FQNEAQ (reference sequence). This CDR3 region has 16 residues. Trimming took 3 bases from V and 2 from J, leaving 16 bases between them.

The chain has TRBV19 and TRBJ1-1; D perhaps matches TRBD1 (6 bases). Deletions cut 4 bases from V and 8 bases from J, with 11 bases between. CDR3 length equals 12 residues. Germline CDR1 LNHDA, CDR2 SQIVND (reference sequence). CDR3 nucleotide sequence: TGTGCCAGTAGTAACAGGGCGTCGGAAGCTTTCTTT. Its translation: CASSNRASEAFF.

This sequence joins TRBV19 and TRBJ2-2; no reliable D call. V gave up 3 bases and J gave up 0 bases, with 8 bases separating them. The CDR3 length is 15 residues. The V gene's germline CDR1 is LNHDA and CDR2 SQIVND (reference sequence). The CDR3 spells CASSIQSANTGELFF. The CDR3 nucleotides are TGTGCCAGTAGTATCCAGAGCGCGAACACCGGGGAGCTGTTTTTT.

This chain joins TRBV2 and TRBJ1-5, with 8 positions matching TRBD1. V was clipped by 4 bases and J by 7 bases; unmatched bases: 9. This CDR3 comprises 15 residues. CDR1 is SNHLY, CDR2 FYNNEI, per germline. The CDR3 spells CASSAEQGAGQPQHF. The DNA for the CDR3 is TGTGCCAGCAGTGCCGAGCAGGGGGCTGGACAGCCCCAGCATTTT.

The V and J genes are TRBV27 and TRBJ2-7; the D is unclear. The germline V gene encodes CDR1 MNHEY and CDR2 SMNVEV (reference sequence). This CDR3 spans 13 amino acids. Trimming pared 4 bases from V and 1 base from J, leaving 8 bases between. The CDR3 coding sequence is TGTGCCAGCAGTTGGGCAGAATCCTACGAGCAGTACTTC. Translation gives CASSWAESYEQYF.

Of note for this clone: Other DNA sequences from this sample encode an identical CDR3 as well. The chain couples TRBV5-1 to TRBJ2-5, with 8 bases aligning to TRBD2. The CDR3 is 15 amino acids. Germline V CDR1 and CDR2: SGHRS, YFSETQ. With 2 bases clipped from V and 4 bases from J, the junction kept 7 bases outside the gene matches. CDR3 protein: CASSLRGGAGETQYF. Here the CDR3 DNA reads TGCGCCAGCAGCTTACGGGGGGGGGCCGGAGAGACCCAGTACTTC.

The rearrangement joins TRBV27 to TRBJ1-1; TRBD1 matches at 7 bases. V dropped 5 bases and J dropped 0; count of bases not matched to a gene: 15. Germline V gene sequence: CDR1 MNHEY, CDR2 SMNVEV (reference sequence). CDR3 length: 18 residues. CDR3 residues: CASSRQTGPRTMNTEAFF. The DNA of the CDR3 is TGTGCCAGCAGTAGACAGACAGGGCCCAGGACTATGAACACTGAAGCTTTCTTT.

This clone has just one count. This chain uses TRBV30 with TRBJ1-3, with D unclear. The CDR3 consists of 13 residues. Germline values: CDR1 GTSNPN, CDR2 SVGIG (reference sequence). Trimming took off 3 bases at V and 1 base at J, with 7 bases between the two ends. The CDR3 reads CAWRRGSGNTIYF. The CDR3 region has the DNA TGTGCCTGGAGAAGAGGATCTGGAAACACCATATATTTT. Filled out from reference TRBV30 and TRBJ1-3, the complete variable domain reads SQTIHQWPATLVQPVGSPLSLECTVEGTSNPNLYWYRQAAGRGLQLLFYSVGIGQISSEVPQNLSASRPQDRQFILSSKKLLLSDSGFYLCAWRRGSGNTIYFGEGSWLTVV.

The CDR3 region is CASSPAGQALSGTF. The CDR3 nucleotides read TGCGCCAGCAGCCCGGCGGGACAGGCTCTTTCGGGGACCTTC. V and J are TRBV5-1 and TRBJ1-2; 8 bases line up with TRBD1. The V segment lost 4 bases and the J segment 14 bases; nucleotides outside the gene matches: 16. The CDR3 consists of 14 residues. CDR1 is SGHRS, CDR2 YFSETQ, per germline.

CDR3: CSAGTGNTGELFF. The CDR3 coding sequence is TGCAGCGCCGGGACAGGGAACACCGGGGAGCTGTTTTTT. The chain joins TRBV29-1 to TRBJ2-2, with TRBD1 identical over 8 bases. Germline trimming cut 7 bases from V and 1 base from J; bases unmatched to any gene: 2. The CDR3 runs to 13 residues. Germline V lookup: CDR1 SQVTM, CDR2 ANQGSEA.

The chain is built from TRBV5-4 and TRBJ2-7; 9 nucleotides align to TRBD2. Trimming removed 4 bases from V and 3 bases from J; junction bases left unmatched: 8. This CDR3 contains 15 residues. CDR1 and CDR2 (germline): SGHNT, YYREEE (reference sequence). The chain's CDR3 is CASSPFASGNYEQYF. The DNA of the CDR3 is TGTGCCAGCAGCCCTTTCGCTAGCGGGAACTACGAGCAGTACTTC.

V and J are TRBV2 and TRBJ1-1, with a tentative D call TRBD1 (6 bases). The CDR3 is 15 residues long. V dropped 6 bases and J dropped 4 bases, with 18 bases sitting between them. Germline V gene data show CDR1 as SNHLY and CDR2 as FYNNEI. CDR3 in amino acids: CASRFLGGAGTEAFF. The CDR3 DNA sequence: TGTGCCAGCAGATTCCTAGGGGGTGCGGGCACTGAAGCTTTCTTT.

The chain couples TRBV7-8 to TRBJ1-3; 8 bases agree with TRBD1. From germline, CDR1 is SGHVS and CDR2 FQNEAQ. The CDR3 sequence is 18 residues long. After removal of 5 bases from V and 0 bases from J, the junction contained 12 bases not matched to a gene. CDR3 in amino acids: CASSPLDRGRGSGNTIYF. The CDR3, as DNA: TGTGCCAGCAGCCCCCTCGACAGGGGCAGGGGCTCTGGAAACACCATATATTTT.

This rearrangement joins TRBV28 to TRBJ2-4; 7 nucleotides agree with TRBD1. Germline trimming cut 10 bases from V and 9 bases from J; bases unmatched to any gene: 6. This CDR3 region has 11 residues. CDR1 and CDR2 (germline): MDHEN, SYDVKM. The CDR3 region has the DNA TGTGCCACTGACAGGGCGGCCATTCAGTACTTC. Translation: CATDRAAIQYF.

The chain has TRBV5-4 and TRBJ2-2; TRBD2 aligns across 11 bases. CDR3 length equals 16 residues. Germline CDR1 SGHNT, CDR2 YYREEE (reference sequence). The V gene end was trimmed by 4 bases and the J gene end by 4 bases; junction bases not matched to a gene: 6. The CDR3 sequence: CASSPGLAGPTGELFF. The DNA for the CDR3 is TGTGCCAGCAGCCCAGGACTAGCGGGTCCCACCGGGGAGCTGTTTTTT.

The chain recombines TRBV19 with TRBJ1-6; 10 bases fit TRBD1. The CDR3 has 16 residues. Germline trimming cut 5 bases from V and 9 bases from J; bases unmatched to any gene: 10. Germline CDR1 is LNHDA and CDR2 is SQIVND (reference sequence). CDR3 sequence: CASSPWDRGNFSPLHF. The CDR3 coding sequence is TGTGCCAGTAGTCCCTGGGACAGGGGAAATTTTTCACCCCTCCACTTT.

The chain recombines TRBV27 with TRBJ2-7; the match to TRBD1 covers 7 bases. With 0 bases clipped from V and 3 bases from J, the junction kept 5 bases outside the gene matches. CDR3 size: 15 residues. Germline assignment: CDR1 MNHEY and CDR2 SMNVEV (reference sequence). CDR3 DNA: TGTGCCAGCAGTTTATCGAGCGCAGGGGGCTACGAGCAGTACTTC. Its protein is CASSLSSAGGYEQYF.

This sequence joins TRBV27 and TRBJ1-6, with TRBD1 as a possible D gene (6 bases). The CDR3 has 15 amino acids. Per germline, CDR1 MNHEY and CDR2 SMNVEV (reference sequence). Trimming left V 4 bases short and J 7 bases short, with 14 bases between. The CDR3 protein is CASSSHRVLNSPLHF. In DNA, the CDR3 is TGTGCCAGCAGTTCACACAGGGTTTTGAATTCACCCCTCCACTTT.

The chain uses TRBV11-2 and TRBJ1-4; 8 bases are shared with TRBD1. Trimming removed 5 bases from V and 7 bases from J; junction bases left unmatched: 6. CDR3 length: 14 amino acids. Germline CDR1 reads SGHAT; CDR2 reads FQNNGV. CDR3 in DNA: TGTGCCAGCAGCACGGACAGGGAGGGTGAAAAACTGTTTTTT. This translates into CASSTDREGEKLFF.

The chain uses TRBV23-1 and TRBJ1-3; maybe TRBD1 (6 bases). TRBV23-1 is labeled an ORF, and its function is uncertain. V lost 4 bases and J 0 bases, leaving 10 bases between the germline ends. The CDR3 spans 15 residues. The CDR3 DNA sequence: TGCGCCAGCAGTCCTAGGACAGACTCTGGAAACACCATATATTTT. This sequence encodes CASSPRTDSGNTIYF.

This clone came up once. The rearrangement joins TRBV6-6 to TRBJ1-1; no reliable D call. V lost 7 bases and J lost 1, with 10 bases in between. CDR1 is MNHNY and CDR2 is SVGAGI in the germline V gene (reference sequence). CDR3 length: 13 residues. The CDR3 DNA reads TGTGCCAGCAACCCGCTACCGAACACTGAAGCTTTCTTT. It translates to CASNPLPNTEAFF.

The V and J genes are TRBV29-1 and TRBJ2-5, with D possibly matching TRBD2 (6 bases). There are 12 residues in the CDR3. The germline gives CDR1 SQVTM, CDR2 ANQGSEA. The V and J ends lost 7 bases and 1 base respectively, with 10 bases between them. CDR3 protein: CSASGAQETQYF. CDR3 bases: TGCAGCGCATCGGGAGCCCAAGAGACCCAGTACTTC.

This clone was picked up a small number of times. The chain is built from TRBV7-2 and TRBJ1-2; weak D call: TRBD1 (6 bases). From germline, CDR1 is SGHTA and CDR2 FQGNSA. Trimming cost V 6 bases and J 5 bases, with 13 bases left between them. The CDR3 contains 13 residues. The CDR3 here is CASRSGQIYGYTF. The CDR3 DNA sequence: TGTGCCAGCAGATCTGGACAGATTTATGGCTACACCTTC.

Details on this clone: Relative to the germline gene, one junction end is altered; a read error may explain this. The J gene is TRBJ2-1, the V gene TRBV19; 11 bases line up with TRBD2. The CDR3 spans 11 residues. From germline, CDR1 is LNHDA and CDR2 SQIVND (reference sequence). The DNA for the CDR3 is TGTGCCAGTAGTATTTCGGGACTAGCGGTCTTC. It is translated as CASSISGLAVF.

This clone came up once. The chain combines TRBV5-1 with TRBJ2-5; 8 bases agree with TRBD1. Germline values: CDR1 SGHRS, CDR2 YFSETQ. The trim removed 4 bases at V and 5 bases at J, leaving 13 bases unmatched. This CDR3 region has 16 residues. The CDR3 DNA reads as TGCGCCAGCAGCCTTACCCAGACAGGGGCGATGGAGACCCAGTACTTC. Translating gives CASSLTQTGAMETQYF.